These 15 T cell receptor beta chains originate from one sample sequenced in a study of cytomegalovirus exposure and HLA in healthy donors (TCRdb year 2017). Library method: the immunoSEQ multiplex PCR assay. For the multiplex PCR, a mixture combining 60 forward primers for TCR Vbeta segments and 13 reverse primers for TCR Jbeta segments was used. Not all clones reach the TCRdb copy of this immuneACCESS table, which keeps in-frame sequences only. Checked studies attribute under half of the gap to unresolved V genes and leave the rest unexplained. For this sample the table gives around 130,000 clones, of which more than 80% were detected only once. Jointly, the top ten make up more than 2.5% of the sample. The specimen sequenced was PBMCs. Receptor source: a male donor in good health and CMV-seronegative.

The rearrangement joins TRBV6-5 to TRBJ1-5; perhaps TRBD1 as D (6 bases). The CDR3 length is 15 residues. The V gene lost 7 bases and the J gene lost 0 bases, with 13 bases spanning the gap. From germline, CDR1 is MNHEY and CDR2 SVGAGI. DNA for the CDR3: TGTGCCAGCACTCCCGGACAGAGTAGCAATCAGCCCCAGCATTTT. Amino acids: CASTPGQSSNQPQHF.

V and J are TRBV19 and TRBJ1-2, with a possible D match to TRBD1 (5 bases). Trimming stripped 9 bases from V and 4 bases from J, with 15 bases between. The CDR3 extends over 13 amino acids. The germline V gene encodes CDR1 LNHDA and CDR2 SQIVND (reference sequence). The CDR3 loop reads CASAQGYRYGYTF. The CDR3 coding sequence is TGTGCCAGCGCTCAGGGTTATCGCTATGGCTACACCTTC.

This chain links TRBV9 with TRBJ1-1, with D hard to call. Germline CDR1 SGDLS, CDR2 YYNGEE. Trimming pared 4 bases from V and 6 bases from J, leaving 13 bases between. The CDR3 runs 13 residues. The CDR3 sequence: CASSSAGFAEAFF. The CDR3 DNA follows: TGTGCCAGCAGCTCAGCAGGTTTCGCTGAAGCTTTCTTT.

The chain carries TRBV7-8 and TRBJ2-4; the match to TRBD2 covers 12 bases. This CDR3 is 16 amino acids long. Germline assignment: CDR1 SGHVS and CDR2 FQNEAQ. The V segment lost 4 bases and the J segment 12 bases; nucleotides outside the gene matches: 13. The CDR3 DNA follows: TGTGCCAGCAGCTGGGAACTAGCGGGGGGCGAGAGCAGTCAGTACTTC. It specifies CASSWELAGGESSQYF.

This clone was counted between two and nine times. The chain recombines TRBV4-2 with TRBJ2-1, with TRBD2 matching over 13 bases. This CDR3 is 15 amino acids long. Trimming at V came to 4 bases and at J to 6 bases, leaving 3 bases not matched to a gene. CDR1 and CDR2 from the germline V gene are LGHNA and YNFKEQ. In DNA, the CDR3 is TGTGCCAGCAGCCGCCGACTAGCGGGGGGCAATGAGCAGTTCTTC. This gives the protein CASSRRLAGGNEQFF.

The DNA for the CDR3 is TGCGCCAGCAGCCAAAGTTCCTCGGGGTATGGCTACACCTTC. Amino acids: CASSQSSSGYGYTF. The V call is TRBV4-3, the J call TRBJ1-2; D is undetermined. Trimming removed 2 bases from V and 5 bases from J, with 12 bases in between. The CDR3 totals 14 residues. CDR1 and CDR2 (germline): LGHNA, YSLEER.

The CDR3 DNA sequence: TGTGCCAGCAGCTTGGCCGGGATGAACACTGAAGCTTTCTTT. This sequence encodes CASSLAGMNTEAFF. The chain joins TRBV5-6 to TRBJ1-1; no clear D gene. From germline, CDR1 is SGHDT and CDR2 YYEEEE. V was shortened by 0 bases and J by 0 bases, with 6 bases between the two germline ends. The CDR3 is made up of 14 amino acids.

The chain employs TRBV4-3 and TRBJ2-1; maybe TRBD1 (7 bases). This CDR3 spans 16 amino acids. Trimming left V 1 base short and J 9 bases short, with 19 bases between. Germline assignment: CDR1 LGHNA and CDR2 YSLEER. DNA of the CDR3: TGCGCCAGCAGCCAAGGGGCGACAGGGACTTTTGGTGAGCAGTTCTTC. Protein sequence: CASSQGATGTFGEQFF.

The chain joins TRBV7-8 to TRBJ2-5; the D gene is possibly TRBD2 (5 bases). There are 15 residues in the CDR3. V shed 2 bases and J shed 1 base, with 11 bases lying between them. Germline CDR1 and CDR2: SGHVS and FQNEAQ. CDR3 in amino acids: CASSLSGGLQETQYF. CDR3 DNA sequence: TGTGCCAGCAGCTTATCGGGCGGACTCCAAGAGACCCAGTACTTC.

The chain recombines TRBV5-1 with TRBJ2-7; TRBD1 matches at 7 bases. Trimming at V came to 1 base and at J to 3 bases, leaving 4 bases not matched to a gene. The CDR3 is 14 amino acids. Germline CDR1 is SGHRS and CDR2 is YFSETQ. This CDR3 reads CASSLKQGFYEQYF. For the CDR3, the DNA is TGCGCCAGCAGCTTGAAACAGGGGTTCTACGAGCAGTACTTC.

The chain has TRBV6-5 and TRBJ1-6, with D unclear. The V end lost 2 bases, the J end lost 10 bases, and 9 bases lay between the germline ends. The germline gives CDR1 MNHEY, CDR2 SVGAGI. This CDR3 spans 13 amino acids. CDR3 nucleotide sequence: TGTGCCAGCAGTTACCGGGATGTATCACCCCTCCACTTT. Translating gives CASSYRDVSPLHF.

J is TRBJ1-2 and V is TRBV30; the D is unclear. V was shortened by 3 bases and J by 6 bases, with 11 bases between the two germline ends. Per the germline V gene, CDR1 is GTSNPN and CDR2 is SVGIG (reference sequence). The CDR3 is made up of 12 amino acids. Written as DNA, the CDR3 is TGTGCCTGGAGCTCGGCTCGGGATGGCTACACCTTC. Protein sequence: CAWSSARDGYTF.

V is TRBV10-1 and J is TRBJ2-2; TRBD1 aligns across 7 bases. Unmatched junction bases numbered 10, after V lost 6 bases and J lost 3 bases. CDR1 and CDR2 from the germline V gene are WNHNN and SYGVQD (reference sequence). This CDR3 is 16 amino acids long. CDR3 bases: TGCGCCAGCAGCTTTTACCGGGACAGTTACACCGGGGAGCTGTTTTTT. This gives the protein CASSFYRDSYTGELFF.

This chain links TRBV7-2 with TRBJ1-2; a possible D gene is TRBD1 (6 bases). The V and J ends lost 1 base and 3 bases respectively, with 12 bases between them. The germline V gene encodes CDR1 SGHTA and CDR2 FQGNSA. The CDR3 is 15 residues long. CDR3 sequence reads: CASSLGSGEHYGYTF. CDR3 in DNA: TGTGCCAGCAGCTTAGGGTCAGGGGAGCACTATGGCTACACCTTC.

The chain combines TRBV30 with TRBJ1-5; TRBD1 aligns across 7 bases. This CDR3 has 14 amino acids. Germline CDR1 reads GTSNPN; CDR2 reads SVGIG (reference sequence). Trimming at V came to 1 base and at J to 4 bases, leaving 4 bases not matched to a gene. The DNA for the CDR3 is TGTGCCTGGAGTGCGACAGGGTTAAATCAGCCCCAGCATTTT. It is translated as CAWSATGLNQPQHF.